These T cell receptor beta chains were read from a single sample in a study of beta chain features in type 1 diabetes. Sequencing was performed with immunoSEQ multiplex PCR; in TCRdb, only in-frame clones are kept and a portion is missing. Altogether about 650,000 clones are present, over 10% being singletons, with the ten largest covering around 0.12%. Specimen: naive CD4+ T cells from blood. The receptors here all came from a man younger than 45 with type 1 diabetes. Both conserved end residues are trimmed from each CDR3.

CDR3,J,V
ASRTGPGGGYT,TRBJ1-2,TRBV6-5
ASSTGTGSYNEQF,TRBJ2-1,TRBV5-1
ASSFDVPEQY,TRBJ2-7,TRBV7-2
ASMTGRGTDTQY,TRBJ2-3,TRBV5-1
ASSLAYTTEAF,TRBJ1-1,TRBV7-2
ASSPGQGAPEQF,TRBJ2-1,TRBV4-2
ASSYSGKPYEQY,TRBJ2-7,TRBV6-5
ASSLEGVIMD,TRBJ2-5,TRBV11-2
SVITGGSNQPQH,TRBJ1-5,TRBV29-1
ASSIGQGFF,TRBJ1-2,TRBV7-9
ASRIDRGHQPQH,TRBJ1-5,TRBV28
ASSLVAGDKEQY,TRBJ2-7,TRBV7-9
ASSGPTGISNQPQH,TRBJ1-5,TRBV6-1
ASSLTGSSNLHNEQF,TRBJ2-1,TRBV9
AWSVGNTIY,TRBJ1-3,TRBV30
ASSLVLNGQPQH,TRBJ1-5,TRBV5-1
ASSSQFNQPQH,TRBJ1-5,TRBV7-2
ASSQELGYQETQY,TRBJ2-5,TRBV4-3
AIRAIGLSPYEQY,TRBJ2-7,TRBV10-3
ASSYGGAGNQPQH,TRBJ1-5,TRBV6-5
AISEQTGAEAF,TRBJ1-1,TRBV10-3
ASSLTSGGSETQY,TRBJ2-5,TRBV7-9
SAGRGGVANYGYT,TRBJ1-2,TRBV29-1
ASSQDFGQWDSPLH,TRBJ1-6,TRBV4-2
ASSYRQGMYT,TRBJ1-2,TRBV6-1
ASSQSDSALLRYT,TRBJ1-2,TRBV18
ASSLGTDYLLNTEAF,TRBJ1-1,TRBV27
ASSPDNHGSEAF,TRBJ1-1,TRBV4-3
ASSLGGQGGYEKLF,TRBJ1-4,TRBV7-2
ASSVGGTYYEQY,TRBJ2-7,TRBV9
SVVLGLNEKLF,TRBJ1-4,TRBV29-1
ASSIDIANTEAF,TRBJ1-1,TRBV19
ASSGKGAYEQY,TRBJ2-7,TRBV7-9
ASSGLSGSTGELF,TRBJ2-2,TRBV9
ASSFFGQQQETQY,TRBJ2-5,TRBV5-1
ASSPQPGQVYEQY,NA,TRBV11-2
ASSKAGGTEAF,TRBJ1-1,TRBV19
ASSHGTGQETQY,TRBJ2-5,TRBV4-3
ASSVRGRQGEKLF,TRBJ1-4,TRBV9
ASSVAGGAWQRETQY,TRBJ2-5,TRBV9
ASSLGHSVVQETQY,TRBJ2-5,TRBV5-6
ASSQYKGSLAEAF,TRBJ1-1,TRBV14
ASSLFTGRGQPQH,TRBJ1-5,TRBV27
ASSSQGANSPLH,TRBJ1-6,TRBV6-6
ASSLYGGGNEQF,TRBJ2-1,TRBV5-4
ASSPRRGEETQY,TRBJ2-5,TRBV5-4
ASRQTLWDTQY,TRBJ2-3,TRBV6-5
ASSHPTGTVAGYT,TRBJ1-2,TRBV4-2
ASSTLQGETEAF,TRBJ1-1,TRBV4-2
ASTHGTGDNSPLH,TRBJ1-6,TRBV9
ASSPRGGPSSYEQY,TRBJ2-7,TRBV7-9
SVRGRVNTEAF,TRBJ1-1,TRBV29-1
ASSPSGQGIDYNEQF,TRBJ2-1,TRBV18
ASSIELGGTEAF,TRBJ1-1,TRBV19
ASSYTPYEQY,TRBJ2-7,TRBV6-1